The T cell receptor (beta chain) under discussion was sequenced for a study of vaccination effects on CD4 cells after COVID-19. CDR1 is LNHDA, CDR2 SQIVND, per germline (reference sequence). The CDR3 has 12 residues. Deletions cut 3 bases from V and 8 bases from J, with 10 bases between. Researchers isolated CD4+ T cells once about eleven days of culture had elapsed. Cultures received IL-2 medium that replaced half the medium on days 3 and 7. Regarding this clone: Antigen unknown.

Here immunoSEQ multiplex PCR was the method, and the copy in TCRdb shows in-frame clones only, minus some. Found here are 50,000 to 75,000 clones, about 83% of them singletons; the top ten hold 2.5% to 3.5%. The chain couples TRBV19 to TRBJ1-1, with D hard to call. The receptor was derived from a human donor who received a COVID-19 vaccine. The specimen comprised CD4+ T cells from PBMCs cultured without peptide, sampled before COVID-19 vaccination. DNA for the CDR3: TGTGCCAGTAGTATCGGTCGCAGGGAAGCTTTCTTT. Its translation is CASSIGRREAFF.